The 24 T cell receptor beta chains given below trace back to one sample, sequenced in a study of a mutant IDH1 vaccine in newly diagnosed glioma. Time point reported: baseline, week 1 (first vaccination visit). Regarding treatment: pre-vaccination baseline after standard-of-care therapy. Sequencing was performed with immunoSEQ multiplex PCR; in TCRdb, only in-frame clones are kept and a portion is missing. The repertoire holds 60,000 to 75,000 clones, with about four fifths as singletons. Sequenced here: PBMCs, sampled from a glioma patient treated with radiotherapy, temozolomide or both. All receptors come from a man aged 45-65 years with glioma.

CDR3 loop: CAISESGQGPGNTIYF. As DNA, the CDR3 is TGTGCCATCAGTGAGAGTGGACAGGGACCTGGAAACACCATATATTTT. V usage is TRBV10-3 and J usage is TRBJ1-3; 8 bases are a match to TRBD1. The J segment lost 2 bases and the V segment lost 2 bases, leaving 5 bases of the junction unmatched. This CDR3 is built from 16 residues. The germline gives CDR1 ENHRY, CDR2 SYGVKD.

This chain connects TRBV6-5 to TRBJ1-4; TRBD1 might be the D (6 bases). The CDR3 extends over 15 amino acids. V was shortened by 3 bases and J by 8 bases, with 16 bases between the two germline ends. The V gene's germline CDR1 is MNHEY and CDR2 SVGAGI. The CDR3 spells CASSYRGVPSEKLFF. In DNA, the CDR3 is TGTGCCAGCAGTTATAGGGGGGTCCCAAGCGAAAAACTGTTTTTT.

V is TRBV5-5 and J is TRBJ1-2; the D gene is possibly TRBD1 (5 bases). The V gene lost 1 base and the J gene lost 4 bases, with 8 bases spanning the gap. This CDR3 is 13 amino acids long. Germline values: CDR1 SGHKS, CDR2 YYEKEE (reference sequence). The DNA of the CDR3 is TGTGCCAGCAGCTTGCATGGGGGCTATGGCTACACCTTC. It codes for CASSLHGGYGYTF.

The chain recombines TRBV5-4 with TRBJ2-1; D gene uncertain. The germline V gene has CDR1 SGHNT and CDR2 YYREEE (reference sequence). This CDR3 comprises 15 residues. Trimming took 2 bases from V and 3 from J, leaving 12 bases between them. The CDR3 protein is CASSFSTRLYNEQFF. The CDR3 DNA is TGTGCCAGCAGCTTCTCGACGAGACTCTACAATGAGCAGTTCTTC.

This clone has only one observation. The CDR3 loop is CALNPRANVLTF. The CDR3 DNA reads TGTGCTCTAAATCCCCGGGCCAACGTCCTGACTTTC. The chain recombines TRBV30 with TRBJ2-6; no firm D call. The CDR3 has 12 residues. Germline assignment: CDR1 GTSNPN and CDR2 SVGIG (reference sequence). Based on the CDR3 plus reference TRBV30 and TRBJ2-6, the full variable domain is SQTIHQWPATLVQPVGSPLSLECTVEGTSNPNLYWYRQAAGRGLQLLFYSVGIGQISSEVPQNLSASRPQDRQFILSSKKLLLSDSGFYLCALNPRANVLTFGAGSRLTVL.

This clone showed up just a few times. The CDR3 sequence: CASSLKGDTEAFF. In nucleotides, the CDR3 is TGTGCCAGCAGCTTAAAGGGAGACACTGAAGCTTTCTTT. The V and J genes are TRBV7-8 and TRBJ1-1; D call uncertain. V was clipped by 2 bases and J by 3 bases, with 7 bases between them. CDR1 and CDR2 from the germline V gene are SGHVS and FQNEAQ. The CDR3 length is 13 residues. Complete variable domain (other parts from reference TRBV7-8 and TRBJ1-1): GAGVSQSPRYKVAKRGQDVALRCDPISGHVSLFWYQQALGQGPEFLTYFQNEAQLDKSGLPSDRFFAERPEGSVSTLKIQRTQQEDSAVYLCASSLKGDTEAFFGQGTRLTVV.

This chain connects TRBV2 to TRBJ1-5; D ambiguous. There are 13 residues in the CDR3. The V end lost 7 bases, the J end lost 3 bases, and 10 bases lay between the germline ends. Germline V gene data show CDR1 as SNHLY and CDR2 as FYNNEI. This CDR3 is CASTQEYNQPQHF. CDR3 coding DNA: TGTGCCAGCACTCAGGAGTACAATCAGCCCCAGCATTTT.

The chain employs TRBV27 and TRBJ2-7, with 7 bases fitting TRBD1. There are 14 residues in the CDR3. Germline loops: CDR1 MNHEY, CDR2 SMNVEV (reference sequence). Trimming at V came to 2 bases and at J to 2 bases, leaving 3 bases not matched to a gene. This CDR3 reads CASSLRQGAYEQYF. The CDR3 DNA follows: TGTGCCAGCAGTTTAAGGCAGGGGGCCTACGAGCAGTACTTC.

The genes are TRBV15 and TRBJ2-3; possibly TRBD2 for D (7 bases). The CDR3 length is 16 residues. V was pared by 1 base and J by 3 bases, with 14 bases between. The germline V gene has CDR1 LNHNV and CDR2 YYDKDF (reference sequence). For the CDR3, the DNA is TGTGCCACCAGCAGAGCCCGGGGGGCTACGACAGATACGCAGTATTTT. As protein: CATSRARGATTDTQYF.

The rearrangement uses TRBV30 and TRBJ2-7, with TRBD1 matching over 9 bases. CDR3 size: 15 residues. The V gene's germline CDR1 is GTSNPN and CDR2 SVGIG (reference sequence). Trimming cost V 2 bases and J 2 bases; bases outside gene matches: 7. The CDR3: CAWSRQGVPPYEQYF. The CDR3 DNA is TGTGCCTGGAGTCGACAGGGGGTACCCCCCTACGAGCAGTACTTC.

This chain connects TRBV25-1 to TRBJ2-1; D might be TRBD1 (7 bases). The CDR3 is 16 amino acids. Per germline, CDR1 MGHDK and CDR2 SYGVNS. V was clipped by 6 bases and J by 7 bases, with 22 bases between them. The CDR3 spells CASSKGWHSGGNEQFF. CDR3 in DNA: TGTGCCAGCAGCAAGGGGTGGCATTCAGGGGGGAATGAGCAGTTCTTC.

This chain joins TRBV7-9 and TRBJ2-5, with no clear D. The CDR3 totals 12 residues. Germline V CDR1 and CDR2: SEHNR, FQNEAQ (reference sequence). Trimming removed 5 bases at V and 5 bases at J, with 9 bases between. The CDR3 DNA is TGTGCCAGCAGCCGGTCCGTGGAGACCCAGTACTTC. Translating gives CASSRSVETQYF. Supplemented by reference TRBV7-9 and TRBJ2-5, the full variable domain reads DTGVSQNPRHKITKRGQNVTFRCDPISEHNRLYWYRQTLGQGPEFLTYFQNEAQLEKSRLLSDRFSAERPKGSFSTLEIQRTEQGDSAMYLCASSRSVETQYFGPGTRLLVL.

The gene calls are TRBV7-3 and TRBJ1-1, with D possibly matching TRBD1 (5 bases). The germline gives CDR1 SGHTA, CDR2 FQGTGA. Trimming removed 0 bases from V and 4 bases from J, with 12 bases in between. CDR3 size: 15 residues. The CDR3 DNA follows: TGTGCCAGCAGCTTAACGGGCCAGGGTGTCACTGAAGCTTTCTTT. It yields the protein CASSLTGQGVTEAFF.

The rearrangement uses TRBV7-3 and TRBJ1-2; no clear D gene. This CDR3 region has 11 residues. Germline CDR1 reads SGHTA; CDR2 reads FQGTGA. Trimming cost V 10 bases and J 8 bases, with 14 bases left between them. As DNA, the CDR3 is TGTGCCACCAGAACATCCGGCGGCTACACCTTC. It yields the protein CATRTSGGYTF.

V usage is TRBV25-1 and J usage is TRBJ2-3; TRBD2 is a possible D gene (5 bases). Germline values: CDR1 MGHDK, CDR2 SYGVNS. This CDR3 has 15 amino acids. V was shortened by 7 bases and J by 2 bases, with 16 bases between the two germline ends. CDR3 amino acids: CASTEGNFATDTQYF. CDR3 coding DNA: TGTGCCAGCACCGAGGGAAATTTCGCCACAGATACGCAGTATTTT.

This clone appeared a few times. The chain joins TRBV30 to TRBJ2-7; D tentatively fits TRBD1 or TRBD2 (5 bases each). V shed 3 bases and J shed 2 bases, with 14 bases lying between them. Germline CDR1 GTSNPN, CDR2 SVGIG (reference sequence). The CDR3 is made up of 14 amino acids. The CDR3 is CAWRSGLRAYEQYF. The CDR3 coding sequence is TGTGCCTGGAGATCGGGGCTAAGAGCCTACGAGCAGTACTTC.

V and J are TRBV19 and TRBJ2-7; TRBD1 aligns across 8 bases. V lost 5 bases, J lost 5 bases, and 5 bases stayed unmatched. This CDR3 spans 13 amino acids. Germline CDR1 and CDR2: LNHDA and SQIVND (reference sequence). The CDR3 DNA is TGTGCCAGTAGTTTGACAGGGGAAAACGAGCAGTACTTC. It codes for CASSLTGENEQYF.

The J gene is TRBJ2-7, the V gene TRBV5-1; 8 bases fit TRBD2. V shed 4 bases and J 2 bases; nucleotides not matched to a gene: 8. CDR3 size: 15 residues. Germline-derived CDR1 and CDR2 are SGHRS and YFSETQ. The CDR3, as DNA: TGCGCCAGCAGCGACCTGAAAGCGGGGGCCTACGAGCAGTACTTC. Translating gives CASSDLKAGAYEQYF.

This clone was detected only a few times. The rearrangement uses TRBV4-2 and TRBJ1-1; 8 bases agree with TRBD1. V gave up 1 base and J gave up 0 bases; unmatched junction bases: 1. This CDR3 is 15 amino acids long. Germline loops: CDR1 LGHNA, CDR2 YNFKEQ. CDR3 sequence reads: CASSQGQGLNTEAFF. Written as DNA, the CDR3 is TGTGCCAGCAGCCAAGGACAGGGGTTGAACACTGAAGCTTTCTTT.

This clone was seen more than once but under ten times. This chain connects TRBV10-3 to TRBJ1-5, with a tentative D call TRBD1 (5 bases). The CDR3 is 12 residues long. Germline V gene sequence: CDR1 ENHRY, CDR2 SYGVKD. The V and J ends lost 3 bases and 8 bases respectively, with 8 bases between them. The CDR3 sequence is CAISEGVEPQHF. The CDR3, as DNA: TGTGCCATCAGTGAAGGGGTGGAGCCCCAGCATTTT.

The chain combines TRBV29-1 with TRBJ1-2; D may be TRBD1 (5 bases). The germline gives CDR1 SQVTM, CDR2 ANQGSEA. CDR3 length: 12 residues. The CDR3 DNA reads TGCATCTGGGGGGACCCCGACTATGGCTACACCTTC. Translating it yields CIWGDPDYGYTF.

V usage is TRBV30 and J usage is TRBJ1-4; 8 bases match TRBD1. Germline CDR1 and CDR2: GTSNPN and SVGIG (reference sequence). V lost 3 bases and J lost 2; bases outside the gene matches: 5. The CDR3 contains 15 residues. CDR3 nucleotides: TGTGCCTGGAGCAACAGGGGGTTGACTAATGAAAAACTGTTTTTT. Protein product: CAWSNRGLTNEKLFF.

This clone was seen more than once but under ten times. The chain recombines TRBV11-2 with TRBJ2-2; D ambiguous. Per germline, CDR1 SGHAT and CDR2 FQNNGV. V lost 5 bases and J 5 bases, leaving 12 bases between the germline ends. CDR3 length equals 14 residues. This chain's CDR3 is CASSTQGRTGELFF. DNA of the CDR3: TGTGCCAGCAGCACTCAAGGGCGTACCGGGGAGCTGTTTTTT.

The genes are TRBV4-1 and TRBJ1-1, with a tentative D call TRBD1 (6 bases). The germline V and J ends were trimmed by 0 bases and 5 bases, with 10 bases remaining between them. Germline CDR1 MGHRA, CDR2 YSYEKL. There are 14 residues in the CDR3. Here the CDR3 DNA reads TGCGCCAGCAGCCAAGACAGGGGCCGAACTGAAGCTTTCTTT. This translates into CASSQDRGRTEAFF.